These 30 T cell receptor beta chains came from one sample sequenced in a study of blood T cell repertoires in COVID-19. TCRdb's copy holds only in-frame clones and misses some; the assay was immunoSEQ multiplex PCR. The sample has around 100,000 clones, 84% seen once; the top ten hold approximately 6.7%. Sequencing used peripheral blood. The receptors were gathered from a man aged 55 to 70 with acute or convalescent COVID-19.

V usage is TRBV5-1 and J usage is TRBJ2-7, with D perhaps TRBD1 (6 bases). V was pared by 4 bases and J by 1 base, with 15 bases between. Germline CDR1 SGHRS, CDR2 YFSETQ. The CDR3 is made up of 15 amino acids. Here the CDR3 reads CASSPQGQPSYEQYF. CDR3 nucleotide sequence: TGCGCCAGCAGCCCTCAAGGACAGCCGTCCTACGAGCAGTACTTC.

The chain recombines TRBV27 with TRBJ2-1; 12 nucleotides match TRBD1. CDR3 length: 15 residues. J was trimmed by 7 bases and V by 4 bases; bases with no gene match: 5. CDR1 MNHEY and CDR2 SMNVEV come from the germline V gene (reference sequence). The CDR3 spells CASSSAGQGANEQFF. The DNA of the CDR3 is TGTGCCAGCAGTTCAGCGGGACAGGGGGCTAATGAGCAGTTCTTC.

The rearrangement joins TRBV7-2 to TRBJ1-5; D call uncertain. The CDR3 is made up of 17 amino acids. Germline CDR1 reads SGHTA; CDR2 reads FQGNSA. Trimming removed 0 bases at V and 1 base at J, with 13 bases between. CDR3 residues: CASSLAAGAGSNQPQHF. CDR3 coding DNA: TGTGCCAGCAGCTTAGCGGCGGGCGCGGGGAGCAATCAGCCCCAGCATTTT.

The chain employs TRBV7-3 and TRBJ2-7; 9 bases are shared with TRBD1. Germline assignment: CDR1 SGHTA and CDR2 FQGTGA. After removal of 5 bases from V and 6 bases from J, the junction contained 5 bases not matched to a gene. The CDR3 runs 13 residues. In DNA, the CDR3 is TGTGCCAGCAGCAGGGGGACAGGGTTCGAGCAGTACTTC. Translation: CASSRGTGFEQYF.

DNA of the CDR3: TGTGCCTGGAATGCGGGTCTGAACACTGAAGCTTTCTTT. Its protein is CAWNAGLNTEAFF. The chain has TRBV30 and TRBJ1-1, with D uncertain. Trimming stripped 4 bases from V and 0 bases from J, with 9 bases between. CDR3 length: 13 residues. Germline lookup yields CDR1 GTSNPN and CDR2 SVGIG (reference sequence).

The V gene is TRBV7-3, the J gene TRBJ1-1; possibly TRBD1 for D (6 bases). Germline V gene sequence: CDR1 SGHTA, CDR2 FQGTGA. The V and J ends lost 5 bases and 1 base respectively, with 8 bases between them. The CDR3 runs 13 residues. The CDR3 nucleotides read TGTGCCAGCAGCCAGACAGGGAACACTGAAGCTTTCTTT. Protein sequence: CASSQTGNTEAFF.

The J gene is TRBJ2-7, the V gene TRBV11-2, with 7 bases aligning to TRBD2. The V and J ends lost 6 bases and 2 bases, in that order; junction bases with no gene match: 7. CDR3 size: 14 residues. Germline CDR1 and CDR2: SGHAT and FQNNGV. The CDR3 bases are TGTGCCAGCAGGTCGCCAGGGAGGGCCTACGAGCAGTACTTC. This codes for CASRSPGRAYEQYF.

V usage is TRBV6-5 and J usage is TRBJ1-1; 7 bases match TRBD1. Germline V gives CDR1 MNHEY, CDR2 SVGAGI. Trimming at V came to 8 bases and at J to 0 bases, leaving 6 bases not matched to a gene. The CDR3 runs 14 residues. The CDR3 DNA reads as TGTGCCAGCGGACCGGGACAGCTGAACACTGAAGCTTTCTTT. It translates to CASGPGQLNTEAFF.

The chain employs TRBV5-1 and TRBJ1-1; the match to TRBD1 covers 10 bases. There are 15 residues in the CDR3. Losses at the gene ends were 2 bases for V and 5 bases for J; bases not matched to a gene: 6. Germline CDR1 is SGHRS and CDR2 is YFSETQ. The chain's CDR3 is CASSFTWTGGTEAFF. In DNA form, the CDR3 reads TGCGCCAGCAGCTTTACGTGGACAGGGGGTACTGAAGCTTTCTTT.

The CDR3 DNA follows: TGCAGTGCTAGAGATAGGACACCCGCTTTCTTT. Protein sequence: CSARDRTPAFF. The rearrangement uses TRBV20-1 and TRBJ1-1, with D maybe TRBD1 (5 bases). The germline V gene encodes CDR1 DFQATT and CDR2 SNEGSKA (reference sequence). Deletions cut 0 bases from V and 11 bases from J, with 10 bases between. CDR3 length equals 11 residues.

This clone was counted only a few times. This chain connects TRBV7-3 to TRBJ2-7, with 7 bases lining up with TRBD1. The trim removed 5 bases at V and 3 bases at J, leaving 10 bases unmatched. The length of the CDR3 is 15 residues. Germline CDR1 reads SGHTA; CDR2 reads FQGTGA. CDR3 DNA: TGTGCCAGCAGCACAACCGGGACAGAGAACTACGAGCAGTACTTC. It yields the protein CASSTTGTENYEQYF.

The gene calls are TRBV19 and TRBJ1-5; a possible D gene is TRBD1 (5 bases). Germline CDR1 is LNHDA and CDR2 is SQIVND (reference sequence). The CDR3 covers 16 residues. Between the trimmed V and J ends, which lost 5 bases and 0 bases, there was a span of 14 bases. The CDR3, as DNA: TGTGCCAGTAGTCCCCGGGGGGGGACTAGCAATCAGCCCCAGCATTTT. Translation gives CASSPRGGTSNQPQHF. The full variable domain, in which reference TRBV19 and TRBJ1-5 provide the parts outside the CDR3, is DGGITQSPKYLFRKEGQNVTLSCEQNLNHDAMYWYRQDPGQGLRLIYYSQIVNDFQKGDIAEGYSVSREKKESFPLTVTSAQKNPTAFYLCASSPRGGTSNQPQHFGDGTRLSIL.

This clone was counted once. The chain combines TRBV6-5 with TRBJ1-5, with 11 nucleotides matching TRBD1. Germline CDR1 MNHEY, CDR2 SVGAGI. Trimming took 6 bases from V and 5 from J; bases not matched to a gene: 6. The CDR3 is 15 amino acids. CDR3 bases: TGTGCCAGCAGCTTGGGACAGGGGGGCGATCAGCCCCAGCATTTT. Its protein is CASSLGQGGDQPQHF.

V and J are TRBV19 and TRBJ1-2; 7 nucleotides line up with TRBD1. The germline V gene has CDR1 LNHDA and CDR2 SQIVND (reference sequence). CDR3 length: 14 amino acids. V shed 6 bases and J 6 bases; nucleotides not matched to a gene: 10. The CDR3 bases are TGTGCCAGTAGCCGACAGGGTATAGTCGATGGCTACACCTTC. Translating it yields CASSRQGIVDGYTF.

This rearrangement joins TRBV5-1 to TRBJ1-2; D possibly corresponds to TRBD1 (6 bases). The CDR3 covers 14 residues. The germline V gene encodes CDR1 SGHRS and CDR2 YFSETQ. V shed 1 base and J shed 4 bases, with 11 bases lying between them. The chain's CDR3 is CASSLNTGSYGYTF. CDR3 DNA sequence: TGCGCCAGCAGCTTGAATACAGGGAGCTATGGCTACACCTTC. Using reference TRBV5-1 and TRBJ1-2 for the parts outside the CDR3, the full variable domain is KAGVTQTPRYLIKTRGQQVTLSCSPISGHRSVSWYQQTPGQGLQFLFEYFSETQRNKGNFPGRFSGRQFSNSRSEMNVSTLELGDSALYLCASSLNTGSYGYTFGSGTRLTVV.

The rearrangement uses TRBV4-3 and TRBJ1-1; D not resolved. Germline CDR1 and CDR2: LGHNA and YSLEER. Deletions cut 1 base from V and 3 bases from J, with 6 bases between. CDR3 length equals 13 residues. The CDR3 reads CASSQAEDTEAFF. As DNA, the CDR3 is TGCGCCAGCAGCCAAGCTGAGGACACTGAAGCTTTCTTT.

The J gene is TRBJ2-7, the V gene TRBV28; D gene uncertain. CDR1 and CDR2 (germline): MDHEN, SYDVKM. The CDR3 length is 12 residues. Trimming took 5 bases from V and 2 from J, leaving 7 bases between them. The CDR3 sequence: CASSPTAYEQYF. The CDR3 bases are TGTGCCAGCAGTCCCACTGCCTACGAGCAGTACTTC.

The chain recombines TRBV9 with TRBJ1-2; the D is unclear. The germline V gene encodes CDR1 SGDLS and CDR2 YYNGEE. The CDR3 covers 13 residues. Trimming took off 3 bases at V and 2 bases at J, with 8 bases between the two ends. This CDR3 reads CASSGGMNYGYTF. Written as DNA, the CDR3 is TGTGCCAGCAGCGGAGGGATGAACTATGGCTACACCTTC.

The CDR3 is CASRTDSGNTIYF. The CDR3 DNA reads as TGTGCCAGTAGGACTGACTCTGGAAACACCATATATTTT. The chain links TRBV19 to TRBJ1-3; D is ambiguous. Germline-derived CDR1 and CDR2 are LNHDA and SQIVND (reference sequence). CDR3 length: 13 residues. Trimming pared 6 bases from V and 0 bases from J, leaving 6 bases between.

This clone showed up just a few times. The chain has TRBV6-5 and TRBJ1-4; 7 positions match TRBD1. Germline lookup yields CDR1 MNHEY and CDR2 SVGAGI. This CDR3 comprises 16 residues. The V gene end was trimmed by 2 bases and the J gene end by 4 bases; junction bases not matched to a gene: 7. Written as DNA, the CDR3 is TGTGCCAGCAGTTACCGGGGCAGGGGGTATAATGAAAAACTGTTTTTT. Its protein is CASSYRGRGYNEKLFF.

This chain connects TRBV9 to TRBJ1-1; D unclear. Germline V gene lookup returns CDR1 SGDLS and CDR2 YYNGEE. The CDR3 is 14 amino acids. The V and J ends lost 4 bases and 1 base respectively, with 11 bases between them. Here the CDR3 reads CASSRSGANTEAFF. The CDR3 region has the DNA TGTGCCAGCAGCCGCTCCGGTGCGAACACTGAAGCTTTCTTT.

The sample holds one count of this clone. The chain combines TRBV10-2 with TRBJ1-5; D not resolved. This CDR3 spans 17 amino acids. Trimming pared 0 bases from V and 0 bases from J, leaving 12 bases between. Germline loops: CDR1 WSHSY, CDR2 SAAADI. The CDR3 spells CASSESSERYSNQPQHF. The CDR3 DNA is TGCGCCAGCAGTGAGTCGTCGGAGAGATATAGCAATCAGCCCCAGCATTTT.

The chain is built from TRBV30 and TRBJ1-1, with D possibly TRBD1 on 6 matching bases. V was shortened by 4 bases and J by 4 bases, with 13 bases between the two germline ends. CDR3 length: 13 residues. The V gene's germline CDR1 is GTSNPN and CDR2 SVGIG (reference sequence). This CDR3 is CAWTQGFGTEAFF. DNA of the CDR3: TGTGCCTGGACTCAGGGGTTCGGCACTGAAGCTTTCTTT.

This chain links TRBV11-2 with TRBJ1-2; TRBD1 matches at 11 bases. Trimming removed 5 bases from V and 4 bases from J; junction bases left unmatched: 6. CDR1 and CDR2 (germline): SGHAT, FQNNGV. CDR3 length: 15 amino acids. The CDR3 protein is CASSPGQGAFYGYTF. CDR3 DNA sequence: TGTGCCAGCAGCCCAGGACAGGGGGCCTTCTATGGCTACACCTTC.

DNA for the CDR3: TGTGCCACCAGAGCAGGGGGCCGAACTGAAGCTTTCTTT. Its translation: CATRAGGRTEAFF. V and J are TRBV24-1 and TRBJ1-1; 8 nucleotides line up with TRBD1. After removal of 7 bases from V and 5 bases from J, the junction contained 5 bases not matched to a gene. The CDR3 covers 13 residues. Germline CDR1 KGHDR, CDR2 SFDVKD.

J is TRBJ1-2 and V is TRBV28, with D possibly TRBD1 on 5 matching bases. Germline CDR1 reads MDHEN; CDR2 reads SYDVKM. CDR3 length: 13 residues. Trimming removed 4 bases from V and 3 bases from J, with 9 bases in between. CDR3 in amino acids: CASSSDRDYGYTF. CDR3 bases: TGTGCCAGCAGTTCCGACAGAGACTATGGCTACACCTTC.

This clone was seen just once. This chain links TRBV4-1 with TRBJ1-6; a weak D match, TRBD1 (5 bases). Germline V gives CDR1 MGHRA, CDR2 YSYEKL. The CDR3 spans 15 residues. V dropped 1 base and J dropped 7 bases, with 11 bases sitting between them. Here the CDR3 DNA reads TGCGCCAGCAGCCAAGCTGGACAAAACAATTCACCCCTCCACTTT. Amino acids: CASSQAGQNNSPLHF.

A few counts support this clone. The chain links TRBV10-3 to TRBJ1-2; D is uncertain. Trimming removed 0 bases at V and 4 bases at J, with 12 bases between. The germline gives CDR1 ENHRY, CDR2 SYGVKD. The CDR3 has 15 amino acids. In nucleotides, the CDR3 is TGTGCCATCAGTGAGTCGGGAGCAGATGGCTATGGCTACACCTTC. Translation gives CAISESGADGYGYTF.

This chain links TRBV9 with TRBJ1-2; no clear D. Germline V gives CDR1 SGDLS, CDR2 YYNGEE. This CDR3 contains 14 residues. Trimming took off 0 bases at V and 4 bases at J, with 10 bases between the two ends. As DNA, the CDR3 is TGTGCCAGCAGCGTAGAGCCGGGGTCCTATGGCTACACCTTC. Amino acids: CASSVEPGSYGYTF.

This rearrangement joins TRBV5-6 to TRBJ2-4, with a tentative D call TRBD2 (6 bases). The germline CDR1 and CDR2 sequences are SGHDT and YYEEEE. V lost 3 bases to trimming and J lost 3 bases, with 13 bases between them. The CDR3 length is 15 residues. CDR3: CASSSGLDFKNIQYF. The CDR3 DNA is TGTGCCAGCAGCTCGGGACTCGATTTCAAAAACATTCAGTACTTC.